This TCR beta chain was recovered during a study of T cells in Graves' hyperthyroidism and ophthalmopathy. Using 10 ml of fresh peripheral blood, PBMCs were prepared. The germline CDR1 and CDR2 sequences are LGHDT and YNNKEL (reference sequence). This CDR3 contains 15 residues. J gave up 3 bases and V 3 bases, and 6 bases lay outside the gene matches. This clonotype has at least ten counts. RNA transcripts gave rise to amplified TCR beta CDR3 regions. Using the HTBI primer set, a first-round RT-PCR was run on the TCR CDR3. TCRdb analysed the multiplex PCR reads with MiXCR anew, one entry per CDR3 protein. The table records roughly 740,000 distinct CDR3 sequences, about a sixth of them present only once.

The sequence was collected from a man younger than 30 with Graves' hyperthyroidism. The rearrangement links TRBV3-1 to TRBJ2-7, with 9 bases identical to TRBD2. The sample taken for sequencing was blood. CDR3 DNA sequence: TGTGCCAGCAGCCAGTCGCTAGCGGGGAGCTACGAGCAGTACTTC. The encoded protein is CASSQSLAGSYEQYF.